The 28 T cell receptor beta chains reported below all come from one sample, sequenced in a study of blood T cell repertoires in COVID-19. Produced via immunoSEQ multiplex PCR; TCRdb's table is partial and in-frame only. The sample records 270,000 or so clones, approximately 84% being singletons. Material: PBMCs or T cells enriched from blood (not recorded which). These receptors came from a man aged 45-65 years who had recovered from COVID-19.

CDR3 protein: CASSALAGGPLTDTQYF. Written as DNA, the CDR3 is TGTGCCAGCAGTGCCCTAGCGGGAGGGCCACTCACAGATACGCAGTATTTT. J is TRBJ2-3 and V is TRBV2; 12 bases are a match to TRBD2. Germline CDR1 reads SNHLY; CDR2 reads FYNNEI. V dropped 4 bases and J dropped 2; count of bases not matched to a gene: 7. The CDR3 has 17 residues.

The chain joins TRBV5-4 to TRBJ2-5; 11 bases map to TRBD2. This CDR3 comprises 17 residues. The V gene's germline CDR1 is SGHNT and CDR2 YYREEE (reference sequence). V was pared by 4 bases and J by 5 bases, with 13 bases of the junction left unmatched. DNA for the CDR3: TGTGCCAGCAGCCGCGCGGGGGCTAGCGGGAGGATGGAGACCCAGTACTTC. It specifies CASSRAGASGRMETQYF.

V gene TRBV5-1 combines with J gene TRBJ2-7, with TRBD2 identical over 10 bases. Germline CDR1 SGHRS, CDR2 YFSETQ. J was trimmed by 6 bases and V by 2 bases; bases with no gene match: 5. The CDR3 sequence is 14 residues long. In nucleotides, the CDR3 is TGCGCCAGCAGCTTTCTAGCGGGAGACAGCGAGCAGTACTTC. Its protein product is CASSFLAGDSEQYF.

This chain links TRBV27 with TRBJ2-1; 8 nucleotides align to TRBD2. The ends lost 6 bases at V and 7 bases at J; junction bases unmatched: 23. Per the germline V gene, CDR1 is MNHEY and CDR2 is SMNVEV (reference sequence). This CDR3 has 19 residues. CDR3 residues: CASRTGHGQSGGLWNEQFF. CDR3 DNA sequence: TGTGCCAGCAGAACCGGACATGGCCAAAGCGGGGGTCTGTGGAATGAGCAGTTCTTC.

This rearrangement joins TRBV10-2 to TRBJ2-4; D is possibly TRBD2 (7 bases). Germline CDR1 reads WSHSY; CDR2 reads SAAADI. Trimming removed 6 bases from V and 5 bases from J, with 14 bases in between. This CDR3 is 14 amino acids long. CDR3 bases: TGCGCCAGCAGGACGGGGGGCCGCGAAAACATTCAGTACTTC. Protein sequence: CASRTGGRENIQYF.

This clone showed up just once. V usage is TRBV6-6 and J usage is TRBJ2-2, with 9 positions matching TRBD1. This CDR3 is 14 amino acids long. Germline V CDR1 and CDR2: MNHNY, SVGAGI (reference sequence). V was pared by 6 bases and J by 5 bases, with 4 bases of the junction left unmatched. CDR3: CASRGTGLTGELFF. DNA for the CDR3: TGTGCCAGCAGGGGGACAGGGTTGACCGGGGAGCTGTTTTTT.

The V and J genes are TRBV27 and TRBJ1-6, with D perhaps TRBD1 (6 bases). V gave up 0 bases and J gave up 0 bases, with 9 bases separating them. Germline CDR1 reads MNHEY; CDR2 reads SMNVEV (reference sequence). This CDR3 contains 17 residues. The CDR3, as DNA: TGTGCCAGCAGTTTATCGACAGGCAGCTCCTATAATTCACCCCTCCACTTT. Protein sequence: CASSLSTGSSYNSPLHF.

CDR3 protein: CASSVHGQGWGQPQHF. Written as DNA, the CDR3 is TGTGCCAGTAGTGTACACGGACAGGGGTGGGGTCAGCCCCAGCATTTT. The V gene is TRBV19, the J gene TRBJ1-5; 9 nucleotides match TRBD1. CDR3 size: 16 residues. The V segment lost 5 bases and the J segment 6 bases; nucleotides outside the gene matches: 11. Germline CDR1 is LNHDA and CDR2 is SQIVND (reference sequence).

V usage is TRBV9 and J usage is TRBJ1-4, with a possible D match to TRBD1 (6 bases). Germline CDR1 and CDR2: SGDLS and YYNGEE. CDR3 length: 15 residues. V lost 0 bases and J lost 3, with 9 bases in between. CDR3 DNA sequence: TGTGCCAGCAGCGTAGCTGCAGGGGCTAATGAAAAACTGTTTTTT. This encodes CASSVAAGANEKLFF.

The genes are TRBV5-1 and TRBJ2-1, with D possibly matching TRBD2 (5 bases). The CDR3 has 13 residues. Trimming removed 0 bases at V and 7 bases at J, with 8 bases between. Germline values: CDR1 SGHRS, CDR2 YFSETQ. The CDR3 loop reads CASSLGPGNEQFF. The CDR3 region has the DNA TGCGCCAGCAGCTTGGGACCGGGGAATGAGCAGTTCTTC.

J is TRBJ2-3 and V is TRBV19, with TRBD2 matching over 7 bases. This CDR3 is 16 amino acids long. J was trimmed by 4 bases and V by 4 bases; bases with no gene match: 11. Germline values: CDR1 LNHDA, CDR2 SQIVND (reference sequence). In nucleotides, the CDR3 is TGTGCCAGTAGTAAGGTGGTGGGGGGGAGGGCAGATACGCAGTATTTT. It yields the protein CASSKVVGGRADTQYF.

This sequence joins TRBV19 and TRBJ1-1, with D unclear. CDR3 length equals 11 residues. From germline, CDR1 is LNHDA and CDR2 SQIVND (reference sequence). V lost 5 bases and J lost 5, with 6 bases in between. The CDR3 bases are TGTGCCAGTAGTTGGAGGACTGAAGCTTTCTTT. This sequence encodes CASSWRTEAFF.

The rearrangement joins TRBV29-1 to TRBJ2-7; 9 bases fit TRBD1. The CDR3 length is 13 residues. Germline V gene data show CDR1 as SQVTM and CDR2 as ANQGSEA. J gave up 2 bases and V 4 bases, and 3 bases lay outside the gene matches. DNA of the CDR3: TGCAGCGTTGTTTGGGACAGGGCCTACGAGCAGTACTTC. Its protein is CSVVWDRAYEQYF.

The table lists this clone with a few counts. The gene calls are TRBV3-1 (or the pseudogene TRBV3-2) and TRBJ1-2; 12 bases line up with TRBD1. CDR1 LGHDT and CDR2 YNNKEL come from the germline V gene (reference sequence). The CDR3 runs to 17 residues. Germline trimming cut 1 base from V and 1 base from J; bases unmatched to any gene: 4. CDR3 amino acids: CASSQGWDRGHNYGYTF. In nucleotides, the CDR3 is TGTGCCAGCAGCCAAGGTTGGGACAGGGGGCATAACTATGGCTACACCTTC.

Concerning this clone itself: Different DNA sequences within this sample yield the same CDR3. The CDR3 sequence: CASSYSASGNYEQYF. The CDR3 bases are TGTGCCAGCAGTTACTCGGCCAGCGGAAACTACGAGCAGTACTTC. The chain recombines TRBV6-5 with TRBJ2-7, with a possible D match to TRBD2 (5 bases). The CDR3 is made up of 15 amino acids. The V gene lost 0 bases and the J gene lost 3 bases, with 12 bases spanning the gap. Germline V gene data show CDR1 as MNHEY and CDR2 as SVGAGI.

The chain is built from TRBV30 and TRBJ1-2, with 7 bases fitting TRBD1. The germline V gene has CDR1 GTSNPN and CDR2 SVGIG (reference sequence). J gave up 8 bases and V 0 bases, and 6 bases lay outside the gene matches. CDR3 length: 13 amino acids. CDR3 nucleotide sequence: TGTGCCTGGAGTGTAGACAGGGTTGACGGCTACACCTTC. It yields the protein CAWSVDRVDGYTF.

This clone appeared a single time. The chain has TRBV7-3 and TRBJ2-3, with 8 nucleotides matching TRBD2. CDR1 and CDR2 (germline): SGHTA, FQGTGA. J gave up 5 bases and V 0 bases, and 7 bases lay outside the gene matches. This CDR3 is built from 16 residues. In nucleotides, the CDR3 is TGTGCCAGCAGCTTAACGTCAGCGGGAGTAGTAGATACGCAGTATTTT. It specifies CASSLTSAGVVDTQYF.

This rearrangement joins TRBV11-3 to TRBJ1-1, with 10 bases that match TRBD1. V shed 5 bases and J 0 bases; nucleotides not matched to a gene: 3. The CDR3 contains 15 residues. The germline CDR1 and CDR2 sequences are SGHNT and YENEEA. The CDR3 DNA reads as TGTGCCAGCAGCAGCGACAGGGGGCTGAACACTGAAGCTTTCTTT. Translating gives CASSSDRGLNTEAFF.

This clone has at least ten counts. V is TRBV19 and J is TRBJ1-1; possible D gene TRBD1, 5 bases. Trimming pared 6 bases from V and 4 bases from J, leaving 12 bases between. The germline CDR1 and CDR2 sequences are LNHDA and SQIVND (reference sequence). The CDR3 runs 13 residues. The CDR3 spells CASRPVGGTEAFF. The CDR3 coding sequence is TGTGCCAGTAGGCCTGTGGGGGGCACTGAAGCTTTCTTT.

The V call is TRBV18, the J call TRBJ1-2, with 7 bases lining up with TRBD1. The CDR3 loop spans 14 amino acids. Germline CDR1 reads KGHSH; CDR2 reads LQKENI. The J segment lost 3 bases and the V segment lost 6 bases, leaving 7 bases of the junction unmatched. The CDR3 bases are TGTGCCAGCTCCCCTATTGACAGGGACTATGGCTACACCTTC. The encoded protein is CASSPIDRDYGYTF.

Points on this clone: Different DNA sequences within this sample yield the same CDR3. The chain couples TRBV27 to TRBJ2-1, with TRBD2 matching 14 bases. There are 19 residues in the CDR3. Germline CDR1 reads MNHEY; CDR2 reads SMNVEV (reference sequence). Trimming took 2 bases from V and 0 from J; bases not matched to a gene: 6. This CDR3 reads CASSLGLAGGPFSYNEQFF. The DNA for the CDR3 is TGTGCCAGCAGTTTAGGACTAGCGGGGGGTCCCTTCTCCTACAATGAGCAGTTCTTC.

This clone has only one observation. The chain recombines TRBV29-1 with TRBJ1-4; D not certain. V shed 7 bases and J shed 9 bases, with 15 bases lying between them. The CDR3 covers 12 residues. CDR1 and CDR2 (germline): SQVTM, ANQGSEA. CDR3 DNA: TGCAGCGCCCGGGAGAGAAGCCAAAAACTGTTTTTT. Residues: CSARERSQKLFF.

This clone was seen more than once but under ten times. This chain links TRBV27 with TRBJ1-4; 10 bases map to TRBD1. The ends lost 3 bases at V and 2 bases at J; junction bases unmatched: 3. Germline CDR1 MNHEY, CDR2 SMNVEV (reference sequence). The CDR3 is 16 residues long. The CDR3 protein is CASSLGQGFTNEKLFF. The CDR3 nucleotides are TGTGCCAGCAGTTTGGGACAGGGGTTTACTAATGAAAAACTGTTTTTT.

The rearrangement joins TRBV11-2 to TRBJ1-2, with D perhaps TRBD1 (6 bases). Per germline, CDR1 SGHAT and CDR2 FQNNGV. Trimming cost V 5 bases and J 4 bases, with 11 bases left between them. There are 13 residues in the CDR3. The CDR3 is CASSPGQLYGYTF. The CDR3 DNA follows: TGTGCCAGCAGCCCCGGACAGCTCTATGGCTACACCTTC.

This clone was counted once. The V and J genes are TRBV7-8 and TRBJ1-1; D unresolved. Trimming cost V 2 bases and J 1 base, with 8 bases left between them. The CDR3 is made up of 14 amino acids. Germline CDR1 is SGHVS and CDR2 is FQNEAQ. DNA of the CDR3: TGTGCCAGCAGCTTACTCCGGGGGAACACTGAAGCTTTCTTT. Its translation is CASSLLRGNTEAFF.

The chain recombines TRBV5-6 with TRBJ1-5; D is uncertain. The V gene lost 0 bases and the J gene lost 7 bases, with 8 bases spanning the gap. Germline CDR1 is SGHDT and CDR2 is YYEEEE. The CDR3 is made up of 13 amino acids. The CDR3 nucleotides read TGTGCCAGCAGCTTGGGGGGAGACCAGCCCCAGCATTTT. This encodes CASSLGGDQPQHF. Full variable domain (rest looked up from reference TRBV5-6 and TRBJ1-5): DAGVTQSPTHLIKTRGQQVTLRCSPKSGHDTVSWYQQALGQGPQFIFQYYEEEERQRGNFPDRFSGHQFPNYSSELNVNALLLGDSALYLCASSLGGDQPQHFGDGTRLSIL.

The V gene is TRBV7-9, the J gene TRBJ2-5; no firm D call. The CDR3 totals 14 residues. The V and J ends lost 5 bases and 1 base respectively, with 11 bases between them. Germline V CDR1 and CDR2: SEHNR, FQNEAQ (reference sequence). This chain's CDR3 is CASSLREFQETQYF. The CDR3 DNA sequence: TGTGCCAGCAGCCTAAGAGAGTTCCAAGAGACCCAGTACTTC. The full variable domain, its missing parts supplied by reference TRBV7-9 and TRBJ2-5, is DTGVSQNPRHKITKRGQNVTFRCDPISEHNRLYWYRQTLGQGPEFLTYFQNEAQLEKSRLLSDRFSAERPKGSFSTLEIQRTEQGDSAMYLCASSLREFQETQYFGPGTRLLVL.

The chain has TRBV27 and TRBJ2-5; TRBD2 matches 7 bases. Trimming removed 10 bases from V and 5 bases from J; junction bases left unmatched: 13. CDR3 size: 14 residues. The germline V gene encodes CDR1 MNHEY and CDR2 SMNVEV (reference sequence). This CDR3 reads CATAHGGSGETQYF. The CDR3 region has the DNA TGTGCCACGGCCCACGGCGGGAGTGGCGAGACCCAGTACTTC.